This note documents a single TCR beta chain sequence. The CDR3 runs 12 residues. The V and J ends lost 5 bases and 3 bases respectively, with 9 bases between them. Germline V gene sequence: CDR1 SGHNT, CDR2 YYREEE (reference sequence). This specimen comes from a study of blood T cell repertoires in COVID-19. The assay was immunoSEQ multiplex PCR, and TCRdb's table has in-frame clones only and misses some. The table records around 370,000 clones, around 91% of them present only once. Input material: peripheral blood. V usage is TRBV5-4 and J usage is TRBJ2-7; tentatively, D is TRBD1 (5 bases). The sequence was obtained from a woman aged 18-29 years who had recovered from COVID-19. The CDR3 nucleotides read TGTGCCAGCAGGGACAAAAACTACGAGCAGTACGTC. Translating it yields CASRDKNYEQYV.